This T cell receptor (beta chain) originates from a study of shared clonotypes between healthy human individuals. Trimming removed 0 bases from V and 3 bases from J, with 20 bases in between. Germline V gene lookup returns CDR1 MNHEY and CDR2 SMNVEV (reference sequence). The CDR3 is 18 residues long. The data were produced by immunoSEQ multiplex PCR, yet TCRdb's version contains in-frame clones alone and is incomplete. In the table there are about 1.9 million clones, just under 95% of which are singletons. The naive CD8 population came from CD45RO-negative cells selected for CCR7, without terminally differentiated effector memory CD45RA+ cells.

The V call is TRBV27, the J call TRBJ1-1, with D uncertain. The receptor was isolated from a man between 18 and 29 years old in good health. Some clones in this sample may be carry-over from other donors' samples. What was sequenced was naive CD8+ T cells from PBMCs. The CDR3 DNA reads TGTGCCAGCAGTTTATCCACAGTGACCCCCCCCGCGGACACTGAAGCTTTCTTT. Amino acid sequence: CASSLSTVTPPADTEAFF.